The T cell receptor beta chain described here comes from a study of Graves' ophthalmopathy and Graves' hyperthyroidism. Study results and limitations: Blood was where most expanded thyroid clonotypes above 0.001 frequency also turned up.

V was cut by 5 bases and J by 5 bases, with 19 bases left in between. The CDR3 totals 15 residues. In germline, CDR1 is LNHDA, CDR2 SQIVND (reference sequence). The sample holds many counts of this clonotype. Its antigen is not identified. Clinical symptoms and serum thyroxine were used for diagnosis; TRAb, thyroid ultrasound and orbital computed tomography were also relied on. The authors amplified TCR beta CDR3 regions from RNA transcripts. In the first round, RT-PCR was carried out with HTBI primers, and a multiplex PCR formed the second round. TCRdb processed the multiplex PCR reads anew with MiXCR; each CDR3 protein has one entry. The table includes fewer than 400,000 distinct CDR3 sequences, roughly 18% detected once.

Material: peripheral blood. This sequence originates from a woman aged 18-29 years with Graves' ophthalmopathy. V is TRBV19 and J is TRBJ2-7; D might be TRBD2 (6 bases). The CDR3 reads CASSPTRGSTNEQYF. In nucleotides, the CDR3 is TGTGCCAGTAGTCCCACTCGGGGGAGCACGAACGAGCAGTACTTC.